This TCR beta chain was recorded in a study of cytomegalovirus exposure and HLA in healthy donors. Per germline, CDR1 MDHEN and CDR2 SYDVKM. CDR3 length equals 15 residues. V was shortened by 3 bases and J by 1 base, with 9 bases between the two germline ends. Turning to this clone: The antigen is undetermined.

The PCR employed 60 Vbeta primers together with 13 Jbeta primers. The method was immunoSEQ multiplex PCR; TCRdb's version includes in-frame clones alone and lacks a portion of them. Found here are 70,000 or so clones, roughly nine tenths of them singletons; the top ten hold 12%. Findings and caveats of the study: Based on reports, TCR beta sequences accurately predicted HLA-A and HLA-B alleles for most subjects. It emerged from a later analysis that several of the most significant clusters appeared to be linked to common viral pathogens.

The clonotype originates from a woman aged 25 to 39 in good health and CMV-seropositive. The material sequenced was PBMCs. The chain employs TRBV28 and TRBJ1-4, with D perhaps matching TRBD1 (6 bases). Here the CDR3 reads CASSLTGETNEKLFF. The CDR3 DNA reads as TGTGCCAGCAGTTTGACAGGAGAAACTAATGAAAAACTGTTTTTT.